Sequencing of this T cell receptor beta chain was carried out in a study of cytomegalovirus exposure and HLA in healthy donors. The wider study: Later analysis reported that the 120 or so validation repertoires shared the platform of the roughly 670 first-cohort repertoires. Study-wide findings and caveats: Most TCR sequences were seen very rarely across donors, but some public TCRs occurred in many. It was reportedly the case that the classifier diagnosed cytomegalovirus status with high specificity and sensitivity. Specificity of three CMV-associated chains for CMV antigens was verified in vitro.

With 4 bases removed from V and 0 bases from J, the gap between germline ends came to 6 bases. CDR3 length equals 14 residues. Germline values: CDR1 SNHLY, CDR2 FYNNEI. Turning to this clone: Its antigen is not known.

Here immunoSEQ multiplex PCR was the method, and the copy in TCRdb shows in-frame clones only, minus some. The sample holds roughly 330,000 clones, 75% to 90% seen once. This chain joins TRBV2 and TRBJ2-2; no reliable D call. Sample: PBMCs. The receptor was derived from a woman aged 25 to 45 in good health and CMV-seropositive. The CDR3 DNA follows: TGTGCCAGCAGTGGTAGGGCGAACACCGGGGAGCTGTTTTTT. Amino acids: CASSGRANTGELFF.